The present T cell receptor (beta chain) was sequenced within a study of blood T cell repertoires in COVID-19. Study overall: Samples taken during acute and convalescent COVID-19 were collected in the United States, Italy and Spain. In each case, the material was cDNA or gDNA derived from T cells, B-cell-depleted T cells, or PBMCs.

Methods used by the authors: Amplification with reference gene primers provided the estimates of nucleated cell counts. Profiled with immunoSEQ multiplex PCR; TCRdb holds only in-frame clones, not every one. From that table come the V and J calls and clone size; the DNA was used to work out D and trimming. Counted here are about 240,000 clones, around 90% occurring once; the ten biggest clones make up roughly 7.8%. The CDR3 has 14 amino acids. Deletions cut 5 bases from V and 0 bases from J, with 10 bases between. In germline, CDR1 is SNHLY, CDR2 FYNNEI. J is TRBJ1-2 and V is TRBV2, with D possibly being TRBD1 (5 bases). Sequences were obtained from peripheral blood. This TCR was sampled from a man aged 55 to 70 who had recovered from COVID-19. CDR3 nucleotides: TGTGCCAGCAGTAGCCAGGGCTCTAACTATGGCTACACCTTC. Translated: CASSSQGSNYGYTF.